The 5 T cell receptor beta chains listed next were all sequenced from one sample in a study of CD8 T cells in ankylosing spondylitis. Regarding the study as a whole: A motif in TCR beta, a set of fewer than ten highly homologous variants, appeared characteristic of ankylosing spondylitis blood.

No antigens are known for them. Each CDR3 protein gets one entry after TCRdb re-called the 5' RACE reads with MiXCR. The sample records about 440,000 distinct CDR3 sequences, approximately 17% being singletons. Sequencing was performed on blood, either unsorted or a sorted T cell fraction (not recorded which). The receptors come from a male donor with ankylosing spondylitis.

This clonotype was seen at least ten times. This rearrangement joins TRBV10-3 to TRBJ2-3; D may be TRBD1 (6 bases). V was shortened by 10 bases and J by 2 bases, with 10 bases between the two germline ends. CDR3 length equals 12 residues. CDR1 and CDR2 (germline): ENHRY, SYGVKD. The CDR3 DNA sequence: TGTGCCACCGGGACATCCACAGATACGCAGTATTTT. Protein: CATGTSTDTQYF.

This chain uses TRBV7-2 with TRBJ2-3, with D perhaps assigned TRBD1 or TRBD2 (5 bases each). The CDR3 has 14 amino acids. Trimming removed 1 base at V and 5 bases at J, with 10 bases between. The V gene's germline CDR1 is SGHTA and CDR2 FQGNSA. CDR3 protein: CASSLGYGGDTQYF. CDR3 sequence (DNA): TGTGCCAGCAGCTTAGGCTATGGGGGAGATACGCAGTATTTT. Full variable domain (outside the CDR3, taken from reference TRBV7-2 and TRBJ2-3): GAGVSQSPSNKVTEKGKDVELRCDPISGHTALYWYRQSLGQGLEFLIYFQGNSAPDKSGLPSDRFSAERTGGSVSTLTIQRTQQEDSAVYLCASSLGYGGDTQYFGPGTRLTVL.

This clonotype was observed a few times. This chain connects TRBV27 to TRBJ1-1; no definite D call. This CDR3 has 13 residues. CDR1 and CDR2 from the germline V gene are MNHEY and SMNVEV (reference sequence). V lost 3 bases and J 4 bases, leaving 9 bases between the germline ends. CDR3 DNA: TGTGCCAGCAGTTTGTATGGTACCACTGAAGCTTTCTTT. Its protein product is CASSLYGTTEAFF.

There are a few counts of this clonotype. V and J are TRBV20-1 and TRBJ2-1, with TRBD2 matching 8 bases. V shed 6 bases and J 6 bases; nucleotides not matched to a gene: 13. Germline V lookup: CDR1 DFQATT, CDR2 SNEGSKA (reference sequence). The CDR3 runs to 15 residues. The CDR3 coding sequence is TGCAGTGCCCCCGAGGCGGGGGGCCCCTCCAATGAGCAGTTCTTC. This translates into CSAPEAGGPSNEQFF.

This clonotype was seen repeatedly, ten times or more. V gene TRBV5-4 combines with J gene TRBJ2-5, with D tentatively TRBD1 (7 bases). This CDR3 is built from 15 residues. Trimming removed 4 bases from V and 2 bases from J, with 15 bases in between. In germline, CDR1 is SGHNT, CDR2 YYREEE (reference sequence). The CDR3 protein is CASSAGTEFQETQYF. CDR3 in DNA: TGTGCCAGCAGCGCGGGGACAGAGTTTCAAGAGACCCAGTACTTC. The complete variable domain, with remaining parts taken from reference TRBV5-4 and TRBJ2-5, reads ETGVTQSPTHLIKTRGQQVTLRCSSQSGHNTVSWYQQALGQGPQFIFQYYREEENGRGNFPPRFSGLQFPNYSSELNVNALELDDSALYLCASSAGTEFQETQYFGPGTRLLVL.